A selection of T cell receptor beta chains follows, all from one sample in a study of cytomegalovirus exposure and HLA in healthy donors. Only in-frame clones appear in the TCRdb table, and some are missing; sequencing was by immunoSEQ multiplex PCR. In the table there are about 140,000 clones, roughly 72% of which are singletons. The sequencing sample was made of PBMCs. The source is a man in his forties in good health and CMV-seronegative. Both conserved end residues are part of each CDR3. Fields, in order: clone size, D gene, J gene, V gene, CDR3 DNA, CDR3 protein. D genes are given only for firm matches. Clone size is shown for a subset of rows, as once, few, many or a class of expanded clone.

clone_size: few; d_call: NA; j_call: TRBJ1-5; v_call: TRBV4-1; cdr3_nt: TGCGCCAGCAGCCAACAGGTAGAAGGCCATCAGCCCCAGCATTTT; cdr3_aa: CASSQQVEGHQPQHF
clone_size: NA; d_call: NA; j_call: TRBJ2-7; v_call: TRBV27; cdr3_nt: TGTGCCAGCAGTTTAGTCTGGAGCGGAAACTACGAGCAGTACTTC; cdr3_aa: CASSLVWSGNYEQYF
clone_size: once; d_call: NA; j_call: TRBJ2-7; v_call: TRBV5-1; cdr3_nt: TGCGCCAGCAGCTTGGGTACAGGCACCTACGAGCAGTACTTC; cdr3_aa: CASSLGTGTYEQYF
clone_size: NA; d_call: TRBD2; j_call: TRBJ2-3; v_call: TRBV4-3; cdr3_nt: TGCGCCAGCAGCCAAGAGGGGGGACTAGCGGGAGCAACAGATACGCAGTATTTT; cdr3_aa: CASSQEGGLAGATDTQYF
clone_size: NA; d_call: NA; j_call: TRBJ1-1; v_call: TRBV14; cdr3_nt: TGTGCCAGCAGCCCTGTGGACTGGAACACTGAAGCTTTCTTT; cdr3_aa: CASSPVDWNTEAFF
clone_size: NA; d_call: TRBD2; j_call: TRBJ2-7; v_call: TRBV7-2; cdr3_nt: TGTGCCAGCAGCTTTGCGGGAGTGGTGGGCGAGCAGTACTTC; cdr3_aa: CASSFAGVVGEQYF
clone_size: few; d_call: TRBD2; j_call: TRBJ2-1; v_call: TRBV9; cdr3_nt: TGTGCCAGCAGCGTAGCTCCTAGCGGGGGGGCAAATGAGCAGTTCTTC; cdr3_aa: CASSVAPSGGANEQFF
clone_size: NA; d_call: NA; j_call: TRBJ2-1; v_call: TRBV28; cdr3_nt: TGTGCCAGCAGCCGAAACGGGGTTTCCTACAATGAGCAGTTCTTC; cdr3_aa: CASSRNGVSYNEQFF
clone_size: NA; d_call: NA; j_call: TRBJ1-5; v_call: TRBV4-3; cdr3_nt: TGCGCCAGCAGCCAAGATCTGGGGGCAGGGAATCAGCCCCAGCATTTT; cdr3_aa: CASSQDLGAGNQPQHF
clone_size: NA; d_call: NA; j_call: TRBJ2-5; v_call: TRBV7-9; cdr3_nt: TGTGCCAGCAGCTTAGCGTATGAGACCCAGTACTTC; cdr3_aa: CASSLAYETQYF
clone_size: few; d_call: NA; j_call: TRBJ2-7; v_call: TRBV6-5; cdr3_nt: TGTGCCAGCAGGGACACGGCACGGAAGAACTACGAGCAGTACTTC; cdr3_aa: CASRDTARKNYEQYF
clone_size: NA; d_call: NA; j_call: TRBJ1-1; v_call: TRBV27; cdr3_nt: TGTGCCAGCAGTTCCTACCTCCGTAACACTGAAGCTTTCTTT; cdr3_aa: CASSSYLRNTEAFF
clone_size: few; d_call: NA; j_call: TRBJ1-1; v_call: TRBV5-1; cdr3_nt: TGCGCCAGCAGCTTCCACAGGGACACTGAAGCTTTCTTT; cdr3_aa: CASSFHRDTEAFF
clone_size: NA; d_call: NA; j_call: TRBJ1-4; v_call: TRBV19; cdr3_nt: TGTGCCAGTAGTACGTTCCCGGGGGAAAAACTGTTTTTT; cdr3_aa: CASSTFPGEKLFF
clone_size: NA; d_call: TRBD2; j_call: TRBJ2-1; v_call: TRBV27; cdr3_nt: TGTGCCAGCAGCCCCGGGGGCGGGGGGGAGCAGTTCTTC; cdr3_aa: CASSPGGGGEQFF